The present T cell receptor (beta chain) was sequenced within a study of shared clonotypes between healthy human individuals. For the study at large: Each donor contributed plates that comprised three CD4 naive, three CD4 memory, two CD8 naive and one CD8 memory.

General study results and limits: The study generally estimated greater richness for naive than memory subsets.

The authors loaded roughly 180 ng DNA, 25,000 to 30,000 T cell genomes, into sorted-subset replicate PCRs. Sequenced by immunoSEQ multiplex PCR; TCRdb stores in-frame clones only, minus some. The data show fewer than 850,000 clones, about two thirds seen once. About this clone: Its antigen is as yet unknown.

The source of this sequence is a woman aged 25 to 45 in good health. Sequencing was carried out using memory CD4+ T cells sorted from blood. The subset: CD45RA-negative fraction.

As DNA, the CDR3 is TGTGCCAGCAGTTTAATAGGCAGGAACACTGAAGCTTTCTTT. Residues: CASSLIGRNTEAFF. The chain combines TRBV28 with TRBJ1-1; the D is unclear. Germline V gene sequence: CDR1 MDHEN, CDR2 SYDVKM. CDR3 length equals 14 residues. The V gene lost 2 bases and the J gene lost 1 base, with 8 bases spanning the gap.